This T cell receptor (beta chain) derives from a study of cytomegalovirus exposure and HLA in healthy donors. Notes on the study in general: Per published reports, the classifier diagnosed cytomegalovirus status with high specificity and sensitivity. Rare sequences made up most TCRs, while some public TCRs were found in many donors.

The CDR3 contains 13 residues. The germline gives CDR1 MDHEN, CDR2 SYDVKM. V gave up 7 bases and J gave up 3 bases, with 13 bases separating them. About this clone itself: Its specificity is unknown.

Clones were read by immunoSEQ multiplex PCR, and TCRdb kept only the in-frame ones, dropping some. The sample includes about 40,000 clones, approximately 94% of them seen just once. The sample taken for sequencing was PBMCs. This TCR derives from a woman aged 18-35 years in good health and CMV-seronegative. The V gene is TRBV28, the J gene TRBJ2-7, with a possible D match to TRBD2 (6 bases). The CDR3 DNA follows: TGTGCCAGCACCGAGGGGAGGAACTACGAGCAGTACTTC. It translates to CASTEGRNYEQYF.